This entry concerns a single T cell receptor (beta chain). Its target is not known. One end of the junction does not line up with germline, which may come from a read error. There were TCR beta CDR3 regions amplified from RNA transcripts. The primer set for the first-round RT-PCR of the TCR CDR3 was HTBI. Using its own MiXCR run on the multiplex PCR reads, TCRdb lists one record per CDR3 protein. The data hold around 800,000 distinct CDR3 sequences, with roughly 40% observed a single time. The CDR3 sequence is 18 residues long. Germline V gene lookup returns CDR1 MGHRA and CDR2 YSYEKL. The PBMCs were sourced from fresh peripheral blood (around 9.9 ml). This specimen belongs to a study of T cells in Graves' hyperthyroidism and ophthalmopathy. Study in general: Staff took peripheral blood when the initial diagnosis was made, before any treatment began. Study-wide results and caveats: Blood also held most thyroid clonotypes expanded beyond 0.001.

This clonotype was sampled from a man between 18 and 35 years old with Graves' hyperthyroidism. The sequenced sample consisted of blood. The rearrangement links TRBV4-1 to TRBJ2-7; 9 bases line up with TRBD2. Here the CDR3 reads CASSQDLRASGISYEQYF. In DNA, the CDR3 is TGTGCCAGCAGCCAAGATCTTAGGGCTAGCGGGATCTCCTACGAGCAGTACTTC.